This TCR beta chain was recovered during a study of T cells after yellow fever vaccination. Study results and limitations: Abundant bulk-derived clonotypes could contaminate FACS-sorted repertoires. Among primary-vaccination clones, most reappeared after the booster, at around 97% for CD4 and more than 85% for CD8.

This clonotype came up many times. The V and J ends lost 6 bases and 4 bases, in that order; junction bases with no gene match: 11. CDR3 length equals 16 residues. Germline V gene data show CDR1 as SQVTM and CDR2 as ANQGSEA. In TCRdb, the 5' RACE reads were re-called with MiXCR into one record per CDR3 protein. The data hold around 56,000 distinct CDR3 sequences, with about 5.6% observed a single time. The sequence derives from a man younger than 35 who received the YFV17D yellow fever vaccine. The chain is built from TRBV29-1 and TRBJ2-6, with 8 bases lining up with TRBD1. The sample in question was PBMCs, either bulk or a sorted T-cell subset (CD4+, CD8+, memory, or dextramer-sorted; not recorded which), obtained on the day of the yellow fever booster vaccination. The CDR3: CSVATGQGEGANVLTF. The DNA of the CDR3 is TGCAGCGTGGCTACAGGACAGGGCGAAGGGGCCAACGTCCTGACTTTC.